This TCR beta chain is drawn from a study of cytotoxic CD8 clonotypes in ibrutinib-treated CLL. Findings and limits, study-wide: At ibrutinib response, clonality increased, and at progression it declined back toward baseline.

Investigators sought sequencing depths of between 1 in 200,000 and 1 in 1 million T cells. Measured with immunoSEQ multiplex PCR; TCRdb has only the in-frame clones, and not every one. The table includes over 120,000 clones, 79% detected once. Cryopreserved PBMCs supplied around 1.8 micrograms of genomic DNA for TCR beta libraries. Details on this clone: The antigen remains undetermined.

The sequenced sample was PBMCs, obtained after 12 months of ibrutinib treatment. The TCR comes from a human donor with chronic lymphocytic leukemia.

The CDR3 protein is CASRSPASGVPYEQYF. Written as DNA, the CDR3 is TGTGCCAGCAGGTCCCCGGCTAGCGGGGTACCCTACGAGCAGTACTTC. The rearrangement uses TRBV5-4 and TRBJ2-7, with 9 bases aligning to TRBD2. V was pared by 5 bases and J by 2 bases, with 11 bases of the junction left unmatched. CDR1 is SGHNT and CDR2 is YYREEE in the germline V gene (reference sequence). The CDR3 contains 16 residues.